This is a list of T cell receptor beta chains from one sample in a study of blood T cell repertoires in COVID-19. Profiling relied on immunoSEQ multiplex PCR, and the TCRdb table lists in-frame clones only, not all of them. Of tens of thousands of clones listed, around 80% are singletons. Sequenced material: peripheral blood. The origin of the receptors is a woman at least 80 years old with acute or convalescent COVID-19. CDR3s include the opening cysteine and the closing phenylalanine or tryptophan. D genes are given only for firm matches. Clone size is stated in some rows and not others, as once, few, many or a class when expanded.

TRBV11-3,NA,NA,TRBJ2-3,TGTGCCAGCAGCTTAGAAGGCGGGAAATCAGATACGCAGTATTTT,CASSLEGGKSDTQYF
TRBV2,TRBD1,few,TRBJ2-3,TGTGCCAGCATATTTACTGGACAGGGGACCACAGATACGCAGTATTTT,CASIFTGQGTTDTQYF
TRBV7-2,NA,NA,TRBJ2-7,TGTGCCAGCAGCTTATTTAATTCCCCGGGCGAGCAGTACTTC,CASSLFNSPGEQYF
TRBV18,NA,once,TRBJ2-2,TGTGCCAGCTCACCCTCTCAGGGTACCTCCGGGGAGCTGTTTTTT,CASSPSQGTSGELFF
TRBV3-1/TRBV3-2,NA,NA,TRBJ2-2,TGTGCCAGCAGCCTCTGGGGGGTGGACACCGGGGAGCTGTTTTTT,CASSLWGVDTGELFF
TRBV24-1,TRBD1,NA,TRBJ2-7,TGTGCCACCAGTGGCGGCTTAGGGACAGGGGTCGGGGAGCAGTACTTC,CATSGGLGTGVGEQYF
TRBV5-8,TRBD1,NA,TRBJ1-5,TGTGCCAGCAGCCAGGGGACAGTCCGGCAGCCCCAGCATTTT,CASSQGTVRQPQHF
TRBV5-1,TRBD1,NA,TRBJ2-2,TGCGCCAGCAGCTTGGCACACAGGGGGCGCGGCACCGGGGAGCTGTTTTTT,CASSLAHRGRGTGELFF
TRBV19,NA,NA,TRBJ2-7,TGTGCCAGTAGTATGCAAGCCTTCTACGAGCAGTACTTC,CASSMQAFYEQYF
TRBV7-9,TRBD2,NA,TRBJ2-3,TGTGCCAGCAGCTTCCCTATAGCGGGAGAGAAAGATACGCAGTATTTT,CASSFPIAGEKDTQYF
TRBV5-1,NA,NA,TRBJ2-2,TGCGCCAGCAGCATCTTACAGAACACCGGGGAGCTGTTTTTT,CASSILQNTGELFF
TRBV9,NA,NA,TRBJ2-1,TGTGCCAGCAGCATCGGGGTGGCTAATGACAATGAGCAGTTCTTC,CASSIGVANDNEQFF
TRBV5-1,NA,NA,TRBJ2-2,TGCGCCAGCAGCGATACAGACGCGAACACCGGGGAGCTGTTTTTT,CASSDTDANTGELFF
TRBV5-1,TRBD2,NA,TRBJ2-7,TGCGCCAGCAGCTTGAGGGCTGGGAGTTCAGCGGGAAGCTCCTACGAGCAGTACTTC,CASSLRAGSSAGSSYEQYF
TRBV29-1,NA,NA,TRBJ1-4,TGCAGCGTTGATACAGGGTTGGGTGAAAAACTGTTTTTT,CSVDTGLGEKLFF
TRBV6-5,NA,NA,TRBJ2-7,TGTGCCAGCAGTTACCCCGGGATGCAATCCTACGAGCAGTACTTC,CASSYPGMQSYEQYF
TRBV18,NA,NA,TRBJ1-6,TGTGCCAGCTCACCCGGGAACTCACCCCTCCACTTT,CASSPGNSPLHF
TRBV28,NA,NA,TRBJ2-7,TGTGCCAGCAGTTTAGCGGGACTCACACCGTACTTC,CASSLAGLTPYF
TRBV11-2,NA,NA,TRBJ2-1,TGTGCCAGCAGCTCCCGCCGGGGTGGTTACAATGAGCAGTTCTTC,CASSSRRGGYNEQFF
TRBV28,TRBD2,NA,TRBJ2-3,TGTGCCAGCAGTCCCCTGGGGGTAGCGGGAGGAACAGATACGCAGTATTTT,CASSPLGVAGGTDTQYF
TRBV5-6,TRBD2,NA,TRBJ2-7,TGTGCCAGCAGCTCGTTAAATGGCGGGAGTATCTACGAGCAGTACTTC,CASSSLNGGSIYEQYF
TRBV3-1/TRBV3-2,NA,NA,TRBJ2-7,TGTGCCAGCAGCCAAGAGACTGACTACGAGCAGTACTTC,CASSQETDYEQYF
TRBV3-1/TRBV3-2,NA,NA,TRBJ1-3,TGTGCCAGCAGCCACCAGGGCGGCGGAAACACCATATATTTT,CASSHQGGGNTIYF
TRBV20-1,NA,NA,TRBJ2-1,TGCAGTGCTAGACGCGGGAATGAGCAGTTCTTC,CSARRGNEQFF
TRBV24-1,NA,NA,TRBJ1-1,TGTGCCACCAGTGATGCAGGGTCCACTGAAGCTTTCTTT,CATSDAGSTEAFF
TRBV4-2,NA,NA,TRBJ1-4,TGTGCCAGCAGCCAAGCGGAAGGGGAGGTTGAAAAACTGTTTTTT,CASSQAEGEVEKLFF
TRBV6-6,TRBD1,NA,TRBJ1-2,TGTGCCAGCAGTTTTGGGACAGGGGAGAATGGCTACACCTTC,CASSFGTGENGYTF
TRBV9,TRBD2,NA,TRBJ2-7,TGTGCCAGCAGCGTAGATAGCGGGCGAGACTACGAGCAGTACTTC,CASSVDSGRDYEQYF
TRBV4-2,NA,NA,TRBJ2-7,TGTGCCAGCAGCCAATCGGGGAGCGACGAGCAGTACTTC,CASSQSGSDEQYF
TRBV5-1,NA,NA,TRBJ1-1,TGCGCCAGCAGCTTGGGACAGATGAACACTGAAGCTTTCTTT,CASSLGQMNTEAFF
TRBV5-1,NA,NA,TRBJ1-5,TGCGCCAGCAGCTTGGGCGGTAGCAATCAGCCCCAGCATTTT,CASSLGGSNQPQHF
TRBV11-1,TRBD1,NA,TRBJ2-5,TGTGCCAGCAGCTTAGAGGGGGCCCTGGGGACCCAGTACTTC,CASSLEGALGTQYF
TRBV18,TRBD1,NA,TRBJ1-6,TGTGCCAGCTCACCAGGGGGACAGGGCACCTTACCCCTCCACTTT,CASSPGGQGTLPLHF
TRBV2,NA,NA,TRBJ2-1,TGTGCCAGCAGTCCCACCTCATCGAGCTCCTACAATGAGCAGTTCTTC,CASSPTSSSSYNEQFF
TRBV3-1/TRBV3-2,TRBD1,NA,TRBJ1-5,TGTGCCAGCAGCCCTCGGACAGGGCGCCAGCCCCAGCATTTT,CASSPRTGRQPQHF
TRBV10-1,TRBD1,few,TRBJ1-1,TGCGCCAGCCCAGGGGGCTCGAACACTGAAGCTTTCTTT,CASPGGSNTEAFF
TRBV19,TRBD2,NA,TRBJ2-6,TGTGCCAGTAGTAGAGACTCAGCGGGAAAAACCTCTGGGGCCAACGTCCTGACTTTC,CASSRDSAGKTSGANVLTF
TRBV6-5,TRBD1,NA,TRBJ1-4,TGTGCCAGCAGCTACTTGACAGGGAAGATGGGTGAAAAACTGTTTTTT,CASSYLTGKMGEKLFF
TRBV4-2,NA,NA,TRBJ1-5,TGTGCCAGCAGCCAGGGCCACAGGGATAACAATCAGCCCCAGCATTTT,CASSQGHRDNNQPQHF
TRBV28,TRBD1,NA,TRBJ1-3,TGTGCCAGCAGTTTTATGGGGACAGAGTTCTCTGGAAACACCATATATTTT,CASSFMGTEFSGNTIYF
TRBV10-2,TRBD1,NA,TRBJ2-3,TGCGCCAGCAGTGAATACGGGACAGACACAGATACGCAGTATTTT,CASSEYGTDTDTQYF
TRBV7-2,TRBD2,NA,TRBJ2-7,TGTGCCAGCAGCTCAGCACCCGGACTAGCGGGAGGCGAGCAGTACTTC,CASSSAPGLAGGEQYF
TRBV7-9,NA,NA,TRBJ1-1,TGTGCCAGCAGCTTAATCCCCTCAAGACAAGGGAGGACTGAAGCTTTCTTT,CASSLIPSRQGRTEAFF
TRBV12-5,NA,NA,TRBJ1-1,TGTGCTAGTGGACCCGATAGGGGGTACAGTTCTGGGAACACTGAAGCTTTCTTT,CASGPDRGYSSGNTEAFF
TRBV9,TRBD2,NA,TRBJ2-7,TGTGCCAGCAGCGCCCGAGGGGGGCTAGCGGGAGGGGAGCAGTACTTC,CASSARGGLAGGEQYF
TRBV10-3,NA,NA,TRBJ2-7,TGTGCCATCAGTGAGGGCGGGTACGAGCAGTACTTC,CAISEGGYEQYF
TRBV5-1,NA,NA,TRBJ2-7,TGCGCCAGCAACCCGGGAACAAGCTCCTACGAGCAGTACTTC,CASNPGTSSYEQYF
TRBV6-6,NA,NA,TRBJ2-1,TGTGCCAGCAGTTTAGCTACCAAAGTAGGGGATGAGCAGTTCTTC,CASSLATKVGDEQFF
TRBV5-1,TRBD1,NA,TRBJ2-5,TGCGCCAGCAGCGATTGGGACAGGGGAGAGACCCAGTACTTC,CASSDWDRGETQYF